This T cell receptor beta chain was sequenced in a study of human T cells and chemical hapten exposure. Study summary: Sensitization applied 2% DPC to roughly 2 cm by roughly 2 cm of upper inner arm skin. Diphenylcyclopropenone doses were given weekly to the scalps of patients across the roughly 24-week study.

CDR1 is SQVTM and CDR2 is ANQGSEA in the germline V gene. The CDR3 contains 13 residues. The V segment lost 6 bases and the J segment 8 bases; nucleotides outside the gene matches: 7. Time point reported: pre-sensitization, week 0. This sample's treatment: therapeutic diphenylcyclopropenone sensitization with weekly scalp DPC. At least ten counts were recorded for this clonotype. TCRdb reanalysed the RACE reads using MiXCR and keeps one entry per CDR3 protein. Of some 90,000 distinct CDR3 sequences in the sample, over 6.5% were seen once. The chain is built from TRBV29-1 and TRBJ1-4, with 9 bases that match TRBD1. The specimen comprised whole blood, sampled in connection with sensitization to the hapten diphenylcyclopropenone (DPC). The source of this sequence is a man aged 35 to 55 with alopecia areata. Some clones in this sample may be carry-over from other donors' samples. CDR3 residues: CSVAGTGHEKLFF. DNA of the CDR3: TGCAGCGTCGCAGGGACAGGGCACGAAAAACTGTTTTTT.